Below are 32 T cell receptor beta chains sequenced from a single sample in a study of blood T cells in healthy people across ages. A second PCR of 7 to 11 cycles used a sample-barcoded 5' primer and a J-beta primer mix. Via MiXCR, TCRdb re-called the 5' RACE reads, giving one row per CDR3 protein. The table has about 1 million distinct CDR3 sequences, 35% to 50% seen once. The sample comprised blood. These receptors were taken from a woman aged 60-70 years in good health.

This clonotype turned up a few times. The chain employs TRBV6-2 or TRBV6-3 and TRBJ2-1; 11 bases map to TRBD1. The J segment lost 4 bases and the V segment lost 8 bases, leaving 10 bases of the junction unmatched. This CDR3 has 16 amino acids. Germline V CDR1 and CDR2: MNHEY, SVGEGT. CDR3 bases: TGTGCCAGCGACCAACGAGGGACAGGGGGTTACAATGAGCAGTTCTTC. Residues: CASDQRGTGGYNEQFF.

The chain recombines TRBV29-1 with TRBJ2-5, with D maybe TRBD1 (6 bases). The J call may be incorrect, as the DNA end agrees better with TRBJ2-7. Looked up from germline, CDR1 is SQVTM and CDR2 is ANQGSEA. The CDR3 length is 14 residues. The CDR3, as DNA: TGCAGCGTTGAAGGCGCAGGGGCAACCTACGAGCAGTACTTC. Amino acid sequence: CSVEGAGATYEQYF.

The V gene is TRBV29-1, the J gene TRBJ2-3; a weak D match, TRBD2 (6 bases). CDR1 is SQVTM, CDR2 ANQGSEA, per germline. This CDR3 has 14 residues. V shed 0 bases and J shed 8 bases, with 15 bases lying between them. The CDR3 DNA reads TGCAGCGTTGAAGATCCGGGTCAGGGAGGTACGCAGTATTTT. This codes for CSVEDPGQGGTQYF.

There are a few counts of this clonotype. The CDR3 sequence is CSATREEQFF. CDR3 in DNA: TGCAGTGCAACCCGGGAGGAGCAGTTCTTC. V gene TRBV20-1 combines with J gene TRBJ2-1; D may be TRBD2 (6 bases). CDR3 length: 10 amino acids. The ends were cut back, 6 bases at V and 10 bases at J, with 10 bases in the middle. CDR1 and CDR2 from the germline V gene are DFQATT and SNEGSKA (reference sequence).

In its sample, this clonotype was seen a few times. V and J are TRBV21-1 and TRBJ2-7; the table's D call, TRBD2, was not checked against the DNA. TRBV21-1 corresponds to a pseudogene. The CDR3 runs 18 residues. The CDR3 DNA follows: TGTGCCAGCAGCAAAGCTTGGACTAGCGGGAGGAGGTCCTACGAGCAGTACTTC. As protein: CASSKAWTSGRRSYEQYF.

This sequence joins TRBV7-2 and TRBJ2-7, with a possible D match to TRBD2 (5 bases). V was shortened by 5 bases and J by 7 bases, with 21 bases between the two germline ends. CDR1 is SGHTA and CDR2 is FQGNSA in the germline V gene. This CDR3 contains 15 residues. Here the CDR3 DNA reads TGTGCCAGCAGCCAGCTAGCAAGCCCTTCGGTAGAGCAGTACTTC. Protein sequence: CASSQLASPSVEQYF.

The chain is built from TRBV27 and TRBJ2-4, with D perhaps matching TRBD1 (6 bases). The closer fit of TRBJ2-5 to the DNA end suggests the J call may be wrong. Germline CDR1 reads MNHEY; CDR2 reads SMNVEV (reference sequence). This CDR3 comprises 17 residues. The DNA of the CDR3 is TGTGCCAGCAGTTCATTTATCGGGTCAGGGGTTAGAGAGACCCAGTACTTC. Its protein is CASSSFIGSGVRETQYF.

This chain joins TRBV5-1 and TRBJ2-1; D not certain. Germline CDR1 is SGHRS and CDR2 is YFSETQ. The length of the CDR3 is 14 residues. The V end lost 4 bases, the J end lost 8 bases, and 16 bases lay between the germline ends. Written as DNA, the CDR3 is TGCGCCAGCAGCGTCGGCAGCATTGTCGATGAGCAGTTCTTC. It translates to CASSVGSIVDEQFF. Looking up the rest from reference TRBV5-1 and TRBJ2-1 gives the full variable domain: KAGVTQTPRYLIKTRGQQVTLSCSPISGHRSVSWYQQTPGQGLQFLFEYFSETQRNKGNFPGRFSGRQFSNSRSEMNVSTLELGDSALYLCASSVGSIVDEQFFGPGTRLTVL.

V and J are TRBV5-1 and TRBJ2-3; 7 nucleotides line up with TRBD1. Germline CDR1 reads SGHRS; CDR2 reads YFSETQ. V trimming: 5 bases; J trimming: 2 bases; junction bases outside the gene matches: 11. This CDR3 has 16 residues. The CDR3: CASRLNRDSPTDTQYF. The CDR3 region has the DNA TGCGCCAGCAGATTGAACCGGGACAGCCCCACAGATACGCAGTATTTT.

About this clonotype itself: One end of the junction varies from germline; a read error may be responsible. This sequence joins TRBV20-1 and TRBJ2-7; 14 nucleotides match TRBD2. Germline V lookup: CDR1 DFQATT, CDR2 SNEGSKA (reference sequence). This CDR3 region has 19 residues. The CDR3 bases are TGCAGTGCTAGAGACTCCCGGGGACTAGCGGGAGTACGCTCCTGCGAGCAGTACTTC. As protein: CSARDSRGLAGVRSCEQYF.

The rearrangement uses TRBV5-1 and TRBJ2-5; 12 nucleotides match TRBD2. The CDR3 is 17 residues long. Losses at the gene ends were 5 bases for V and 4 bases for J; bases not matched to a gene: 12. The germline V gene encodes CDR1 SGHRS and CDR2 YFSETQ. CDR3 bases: TGCGCCAGCAGGATAGGACTAGCGGGAAACAACGGAGAGACCCAGTACTTC. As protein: CASRIGLAGNNGETQYF.

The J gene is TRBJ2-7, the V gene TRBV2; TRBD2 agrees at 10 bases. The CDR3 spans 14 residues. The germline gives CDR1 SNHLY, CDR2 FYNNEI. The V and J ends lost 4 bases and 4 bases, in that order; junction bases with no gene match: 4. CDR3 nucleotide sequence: TGTGCCAGCAGTGCGGGACTAGCGCCTTACGAGCAGTACTTC. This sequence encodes CASSAGLAPYEQYF.

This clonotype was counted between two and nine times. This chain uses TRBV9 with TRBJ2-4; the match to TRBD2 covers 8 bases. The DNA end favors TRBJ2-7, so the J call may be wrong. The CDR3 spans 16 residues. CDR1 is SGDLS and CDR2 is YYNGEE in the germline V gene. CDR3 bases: TGTGCCAGCAGCGTAGGGTCCGGACTAGCTACTTACGAGCAGTACTTC. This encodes CASSVGSGLATYEQYF.

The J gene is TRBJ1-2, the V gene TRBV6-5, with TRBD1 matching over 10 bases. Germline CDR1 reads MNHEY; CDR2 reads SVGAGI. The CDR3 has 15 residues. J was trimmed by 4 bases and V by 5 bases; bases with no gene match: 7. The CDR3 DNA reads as TGTGCCAGCAGTCAAGGACAGGGGGGATTCTATGGCTACACCTTC. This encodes CASSQGQGGFYGYTF.

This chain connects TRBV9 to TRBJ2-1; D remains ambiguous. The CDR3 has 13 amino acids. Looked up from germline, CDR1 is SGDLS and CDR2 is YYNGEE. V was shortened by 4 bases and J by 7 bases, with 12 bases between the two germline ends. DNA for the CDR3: TGTGCCAGCAGCCCACACCCTGCGAATGAGCAGTTCTTC. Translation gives CASSPHPANEQFF.

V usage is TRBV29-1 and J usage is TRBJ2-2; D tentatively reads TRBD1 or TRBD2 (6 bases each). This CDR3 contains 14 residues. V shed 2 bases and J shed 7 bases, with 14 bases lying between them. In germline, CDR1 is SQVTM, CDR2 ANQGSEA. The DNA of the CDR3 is TGCAGCGTTGAACTTAGGGGGGAGCTCGGGGAGCTGTTTTTT. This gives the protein CSVELRGELGELFF.

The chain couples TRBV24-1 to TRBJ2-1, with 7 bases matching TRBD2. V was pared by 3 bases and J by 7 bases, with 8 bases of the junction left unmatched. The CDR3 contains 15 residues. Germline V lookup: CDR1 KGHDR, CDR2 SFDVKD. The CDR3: CATSDPSGGANEQFF. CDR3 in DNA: TGTGCCACCAGTGATCCTTCGGGAGGAGCGAATGAGCAGTTCTTC.

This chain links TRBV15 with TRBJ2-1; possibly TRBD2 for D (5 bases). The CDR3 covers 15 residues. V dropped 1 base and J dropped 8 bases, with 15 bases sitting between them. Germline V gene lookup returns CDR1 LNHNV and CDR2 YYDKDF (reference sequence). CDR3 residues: CATSRARGGFDEQFF. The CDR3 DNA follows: TGTGCCACCAGCAGAGCCCGGGGTGGGTTTGATGAGCAGTTCTTC.

Written as DNA, the CDR3 is TGCAGCGGTCAGGTAGCGGGGGAGCTGTTTTTT. Amino acid sequence: CSGQVAGELFF. The chain recombines TRBV29-1 with TRBJ2-2; weak D call: TRBD2 (5 bases). V was shortened by 7 bases and J by 8 bases, with 11 bases between the two germline ends. The CDR3 sequence is 11 residues long. Germline V gene sequence: CDR1 SQVTM, CDR2 ANQGSEA.

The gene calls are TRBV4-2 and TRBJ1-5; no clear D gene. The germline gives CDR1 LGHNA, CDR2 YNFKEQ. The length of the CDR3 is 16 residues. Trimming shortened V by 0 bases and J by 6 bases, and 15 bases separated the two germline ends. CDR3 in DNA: TGTGCCAGCAGCCAAGATAGAAGCGGCGTTTCTCAGCCCCAGCATTTT. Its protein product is CASSQDRSGVSQPQHF.

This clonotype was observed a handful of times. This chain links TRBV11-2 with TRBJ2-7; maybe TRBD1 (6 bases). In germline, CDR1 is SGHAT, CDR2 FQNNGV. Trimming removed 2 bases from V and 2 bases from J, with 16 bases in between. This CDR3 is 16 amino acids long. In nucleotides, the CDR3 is TGTGCCAGCAGCTTATCCCCAGGGGCGCAGACCTACGAGCAGTACTTC. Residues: CASSLSPGAQTYEQYF.

In nucleotides, the CDR3 is TGTGCCAGCGCCTGGGAGGACCTCTCCTACGAGCAGTACTTC. Residues: CASAWEDLSYEQYF. This chain joins TRBV2 and TRBJ2-7, with TRBD2 as a possible D gene (6 bases). The ends were cut back, 8 bases at V and 0 bases at J, with 14 bases in the middle. In germline, CDR1 is SNHLY, CDR2 FYNNEI. The length of the CDR3 is 14 residues.

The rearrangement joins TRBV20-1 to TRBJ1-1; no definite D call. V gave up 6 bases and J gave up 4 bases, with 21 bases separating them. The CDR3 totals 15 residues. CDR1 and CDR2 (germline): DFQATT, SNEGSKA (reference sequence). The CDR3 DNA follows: TGCAGTGCCGCCAATTTCCTAAGTGGGAGCACTGAAGCTTTCTTT. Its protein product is CSAANFLSGSTEAFF.

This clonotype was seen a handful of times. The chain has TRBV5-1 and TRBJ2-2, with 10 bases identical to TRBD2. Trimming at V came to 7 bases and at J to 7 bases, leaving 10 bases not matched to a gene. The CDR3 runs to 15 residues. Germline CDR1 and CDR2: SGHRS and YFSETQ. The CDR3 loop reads CASRESGRAGGELFF. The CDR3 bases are TGCGCCAGCCGAGAAAGCGGGAGGGCCGGCGGGGAGCTGTTTTTT. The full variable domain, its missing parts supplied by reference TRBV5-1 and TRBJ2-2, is KAGVTQTPRYLIKTRGQQVTLSCSPISGHRSVSWYQQTPGQGLQFLFEYFSETQRNKGNFPGRFSGRQFSNSRSEMNVSTLELGDSALYLCASRESGRAGGELFFGEGSRLTVL.

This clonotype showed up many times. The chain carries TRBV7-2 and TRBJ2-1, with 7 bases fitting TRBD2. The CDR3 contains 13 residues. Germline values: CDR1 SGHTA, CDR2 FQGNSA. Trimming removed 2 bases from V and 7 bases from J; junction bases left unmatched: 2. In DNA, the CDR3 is TGTGCCAGCAGCTTAATCGGGGGGAATGAGCAGTTCTTC. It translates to CASSLIGGNEQFF.

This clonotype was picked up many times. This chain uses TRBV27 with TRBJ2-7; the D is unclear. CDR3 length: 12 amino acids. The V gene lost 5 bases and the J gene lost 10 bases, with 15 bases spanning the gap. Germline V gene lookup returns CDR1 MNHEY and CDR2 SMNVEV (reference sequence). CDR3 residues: CASSGFLGVQYF. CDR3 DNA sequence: TGTGCCAGCAGTGGCTTTCTGGGTGTTCAGTACTTC.

The CDR3 sequence: CARGLAGGGSEQFF. As DNA, the CDR3 is TGTGCCCGCGGTCTAGCGGGAGGTGGGAGTGAGCAGTTCTTC. The chain recombines TRBV2 with TRBJ2-1, with 11 nucleotides matching TRBD2. Germline CDR1 SNHLY, CDR2 FYNNEI. CDR3 length: 14 amino acids. Trimming removed 11 bases from V and 9 bases from J; junction bases left unmatched: 12.

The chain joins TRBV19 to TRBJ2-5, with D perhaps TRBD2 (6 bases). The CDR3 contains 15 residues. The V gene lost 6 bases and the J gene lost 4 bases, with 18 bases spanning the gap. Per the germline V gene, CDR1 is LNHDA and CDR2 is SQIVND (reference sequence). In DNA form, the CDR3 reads TGTGCCAGTAGCTCGACTAGAGATAGGCGAGAGACCCAGTACTTC. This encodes CASSSTRDRRETQYF.

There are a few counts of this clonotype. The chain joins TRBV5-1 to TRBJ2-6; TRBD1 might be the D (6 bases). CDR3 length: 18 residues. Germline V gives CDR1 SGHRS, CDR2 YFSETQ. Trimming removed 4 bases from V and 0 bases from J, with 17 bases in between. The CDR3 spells CASSAGPDSSSGANVLTF. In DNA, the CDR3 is TGCGCCAGCAGCGCTGGACCGGACAGCAGCTCTGGGGCCAACGTCCTGACTTTC. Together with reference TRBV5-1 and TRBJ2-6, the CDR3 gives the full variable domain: KAGVTQTPRYLIKTRGQQVTLSCSPISGHRSVSWYQQTPGQGLQFLFEYFSETQRNKGNFPGRFSGRQFSNSRSEMNVSTLELGDSALYLCASSAGPDSSSGANVLTFGAGSRLTVL.

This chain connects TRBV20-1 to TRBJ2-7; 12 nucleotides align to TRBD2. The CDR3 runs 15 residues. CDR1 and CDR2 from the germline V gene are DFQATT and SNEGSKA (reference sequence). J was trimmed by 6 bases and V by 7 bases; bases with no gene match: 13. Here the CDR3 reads CSGTGRLAGVGEQYF. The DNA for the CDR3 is TGCAGTGGGACGGGCCGACTAGCGGGAGTGGGCGAGCAGTACTTC.

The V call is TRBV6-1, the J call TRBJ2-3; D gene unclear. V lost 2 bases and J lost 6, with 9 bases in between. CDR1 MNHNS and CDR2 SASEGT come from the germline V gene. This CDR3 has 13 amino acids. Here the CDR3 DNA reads TGTGCCAGCAGTGAATTTATCTACGATACGCAGTATTTT. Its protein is CASSEFIYDTQYF.

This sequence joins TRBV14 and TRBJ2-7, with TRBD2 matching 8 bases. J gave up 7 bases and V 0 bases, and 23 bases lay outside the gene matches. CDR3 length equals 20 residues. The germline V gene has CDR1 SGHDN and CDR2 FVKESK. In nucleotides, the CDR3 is TGTGCCAGCAGCCAAGATTACGCCGGGACTAGAGGGAGCCCCTACAATGAGCAGTACTTC. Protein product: CASSQDYAGTRGSPYNEQYF.